What follows are 23 T cell receptor beta chains derived from one specimen sequenced in a study of blood T cells in healthy people across ages. A sample-barcoded 5' primer and a J-beta primer mix were used in a second PCR of roughly 7 to 12 cycles. One entry per CDR3 protein results from TCRdb running MiXCR on the 5' RACE reads. The sample has hundreds of thousands of distinct CDR3 sequences, roughly 21% seen once; the top ten hold 3% to 4.5%. The sequenced material came from blood. The receptors were gathered from a man aged 70-80 years in good health.

The chain combines TRBV19 with TRBJ1-3; D possibly corresponds to TRBD1 (5 bases). Germline V gene data show CDR1 as LNHDA and CDR2 as SQIVND (reference sequence). This CDR3 comprises 17 residues. The V gene lost 1 base and the J gene lost 0 bases, with 13 bases spanning the gap. The CDR3 here is CASSIVGTVNSGNTIYF. The CDR3 DNA is TGTGCCAGTAGTATAGTGGGGACCGTGAACTCTGGAAACACCATATATTTT.

The rearrangement joins TRBV6-2 or TRBV6-3 to TRBJ2-7; 10 bases line up with TRBD1. J was trimmed by 2 bases and V by 6 bases; bases with no gene match: 7. Germline V CDR1 and CDR2: MNHEY, SVGEGT. There are 15 residues in the CDR3. CDR3 nucleotide sequence: TGTGCCAGCAGACCCGGGACAGGGGTCCCCTACGAGCAGTACTTC. Translating gives CASRPGTGVPYEQYF.

This chain links TRBV7-2 with TRBJ2-7, with 11 bases that match TRBD2. Germline V gene sequence: CDR1 SGHTA, CDR2 FQGNSA. With 3 bases clipped from V and 6 bases from J, the junction kept 7 bases outside the gene matches. CDR3 length equals 15 residues. CDR3 DNA sequence: TGTGCCAGCAGCTTCTTAGCGGGAGGGCCCTTCGAGCAGTACTTC. Amino acid sequence: CASSFLAGGPFEQYF.

A few counts support this clonotype. The genes are TRBV10-1 and TRBJ2-3; D remains ambiguous. The V end was cut by 2 bases, the J end by 2 bases, with 5 bases between. Germline V lookup: CDR1 WNHNN, CDR2 SYGVQD (reference sequence). The CDR3 spans 13 residues. CDR3 nucleotides: TGCGCCAGCAGTGAGGACCCCACAGATACGCAGTATTTT. This translates into CASSEDPTDTQYF.

This clonotype has just a few counts. This chain links TRBV10-1 with TRBJ2-3, with 9 bases aligning to TRBD2. CDR3 length: 16 residues. CDR1 is WNHNN, CDR2 SYGVQD, per germline (reference sequence). J lost 2 bases, V lost 4 bases, and 7 bases had no gene match. CDR3 in DNA: TGCGCCAGCAGTGCCGCGACTAGCGGACTCACAGATACGCAGTATTTT. Translating gives CASSAATSGLTDTQYF.

This clonotype was found a few times. J is TRBJ2-4 and V is TRBV20-1, with TRBD2 as a possible D gene (6 bases). The CDR3 runs 11 residues. Germline lookup yields CDR1 DFQATT and CDR2 SNEGSKA (reference sequence). For the CDR3, the DNA is TGCGGAGGGGAAGCCAAAAACATTCAGTACTTC. Its translation: CGGEAKNIQYF.

This sequence joins TRBV5-1 and TRBJ2-1, with TRBD2 identical over 9 bases. Germline lookup yields CDR1 SGHRS and CDR2 YFSETQ. The CDR3 contains 17 residues. V lost 2 bases and J lost 4; bases outside the gene matches: 10. In DNA form, the CDR3 reads TGCGCCAGCAGCTTCTCCCCTGGGACTAGCTCGTACAATGAGCAGTTCTTC. It codes for CASSFSPGTSSYNEQFF.

In DNA, the CDR3 is TGTGCCAGCAGGGGAGGCGGGATAGACTACAATGAGCAGTTCTTC. Translating it yields CASRGGGIDYNEQFF. The V and J genes are TRBV9 and TRBJ2-1, with D perhaps matching TRBD2 (6 bases). Germline-derived CDR1 and CDR2 are SGDLS and YYNGEE. Trimming took 5 bases from V and 3 from J, leaving 15 bases between them. The length of the CDR3 is 15 residues.

This clonotype was counted at least ten times. V and J are TRBV7-9 and TRBJ2-3; no clear D. The CDR3 has 13 amino acids. With 0 bases removed from V and 2 bases from J, the gap between germline ends came to 3 bases. From germline, CDR1 is SEHNR and CDR2 FQNEAQ (reference sequence). This CDR3 reads CASSLANTDTQYF. DNA for the CDR3: TGTGCCAGCAGCTTAGCTAACACAGATACGCAGTATTTT.

This clonotype came up once. The V gene is TRBV6-1, the J gene TRBJ2-1; 11 nucleotides agree with TRBD2. Germline V lookup: CDR1 MNHNS, CDR2 SASEGT. The V segment lost 8 bases and the J segment 4 bases; nucleotides outside the gene matches: 7. The CDR3 consists of 15 residues. In DNA, the CDR3 is TGTGCCAGCGCTCCGACTAGCGGGACTTACAATGAGCAGTTCTTC. This gives the protein CASAPTSGTYNEQFF.

The chain carries TRBV6-1 and TRBJ2-1; TRBD1 is a possible D gene (6 bases). CDR3 length equals 14 residues. CDR1 and CDR2 from the germline V gene are MNHNS and SASEGT. The V gene lost 7 bases and the J gene lost 3 bases, with 13 bases spanning the gap. CDR3 sequence (DNA): TGTGCCAGCATTAAGGACAGCGGCTACAATGAGCAGTTCTTC. This sequence encodes CASIKDSGYNEQFF.

CDR3 region: CAISDSGGRIRETQYF. The CDR3 DNA reads TGTGCCATCAGTGATTCTGGAGGGAGAATCCGAGAGACCCAGTACTTC. The genes are TRBV10-3 and TRBJ2-5; D is possibly TRBD2 (6 bases). Trimming shortened V by 3 bases and J by 4 bases, and 18 bases separated the two germline ends. The germline CDR1 and CDR2 sequences are ENHRY and SYGVKD. This CDR3 is built from 16 residues.

This clonotype was picked up many times. The V and J genes are TRBV7-2 and TRBJ1-1; D gene ambiguous. Germline lookup yields CDR1 SGHTA and CDR2 FQGNSA. V lost 6 bases and J 2 bases, leaving 7 bases between the germline ends. The length of the CDR3 is 12 residues. CDR3 in amino acids: CASSYSNTEAFF. The DNA for the CDR3 is TGTGCCAGCAGTTACAGTAACACTGAAGCTTTCTTT.

V gene TRBV6-2 or TRBV6-3 combines with J gene TRBJ2-1, with TRBD1 matching 11 bases. CDR1 MNHEY and CDR2 SVGEGT come from the germline V gene. The V and J ends lost 2 bases and 7 bases, in that order; junction bases with no gene match: 16. The CDR3 is 19 residues long. The chain's CDR3 is CASSYGGQGARSLLNEQFF. In DNA form, the CDR3 reads TGTGCCAGCAGTTACGGAGGACAGGGGGCGCGGTCCTTATTGAATGAGCAGTTCTTC.

This chain connects TRBV20-1 to TRBJ1-1; 7 nucleotides match TRBD1. V gave up 0 bases and J gave up 3 bases; unmatched junction bases: 10. This CDR3 region has 16 residues. The germline V gene has CDR1 DFQATT and CDR2 SNEGSKA (reference sequence). The CDR3 sequence is CSARDSAGGKDTEAFF. Here the CDR3 DNA reads TGCAGTGCTAGAGATTCGGCAGGGGGTAAGGACACTGAAGCTTTCTTT.

This clonotype was seen a handful of times. The chain recombines TRBV2 with TRBJ2-3, with 7 bases lining up with TRBD2. This CDR3 contains 15 residues. Germline V gene data show CDR1 as SNHLY and CDR2 as FYNNEI. J was trimmed by 5 bases and V by 3 bases; bases with no gene match: 8. The DNA for the CDR3 is TGTGCCAGCAGTGATGGCGGGAGAGGGGTAGATACGCAGTATTTT. This gives the protein CASSDGGRGVDTQYF.

This clonotype was seen a handful of times. This sequence joins TRBV7-9 and TRBJ2-5; 7 bases are shared with TRBD1. The CDR3 has 14 amino acids. V trimming: 4 bases; J trimming: 5 bases; junction bases outside the gene matches: 7. Germline-derived CDR1 and CDR2 are SEHNR and FQNEAQ (reference sequence). The CDR3 DNA follows: TGTGCCAGCAGCTCAGACAGGGTTTTGGAGACCCAGTACTTC. Its translation is CASSSDRVLETQYF.

This CDR3 reads CASSSSGTGAQETQYF. DNA for the CDR3: TGTGCCAGCAGTTCGTCCGGGACAGGGGCCCAAGAGACCCAGTACTTC. The chain recombines TRBV28 with TRBJ2-5, with TRBD1 identical over 10 bases. The length of the CDR3 is 16 residues. Germline V gene data show CDR1 as MDHEN and CDR2 as SYDVKM. V gave up 4 bases and J gave up 1 base; unmatched junction bases: 6.

CDR3 DNA: TGCAGTCCCCGGGGAGGGCGGGGGAACACAGATACGCAGTATTTT. Amino acid sequence: CSPRGGRGNTDTQYF. The chain couples TRBV20-1 to TRBJ2-3; 7 bases fit TRBD2. The CDR3 has 15 amino acids. Looked up from germline, CDR1 is DFQATT and CDR2 is SNEGSKA (reference sequence). V lost 8 bases, J lost 2 bases, and 13 bases stayed unmatched.

This clonotype occurred a few times. The V call is TRBV7-4, the J call TRBJ2-1; D gene ambiguous. Trimming took 2 bases from V and 1 from J, leaving 12 bases between them. The germline gives CDR1 SGHVT, CDR2 SQSDAQ. The CDR3 has 16 amino acids. CDR3 in DNA: TGTGCCAGCAGCTTATTCGGTAGCATTTCCTACAATGAGCAGTTCTTC. This encodes CASSLFGSISYNEQFF.

The count of this clonotype is one. The J gene is TRBJ1-2, the V gene TRBV20-1; D remains ambiguous. In germline, CDR1 is DFQATT, CDR2 SNEGSKA (reference sequence). There are 16 residues in the CDR3. V was clipped by 0 bases and J by 0 bases, with 14 bases between them. The DNA of the CDR3 is TGCAGTGCTAGAGATCTTTTCGGGGTAGCTAACTATGGCTACACCTTC. Protein product: CSARDLFGVANYGYTF.

There are a few counts of this clonotype. The J gene is TRBJ2-5, the V gene TRBV25-1; 7 bases align to TRBD1. Germline CDR1 and CDR2: MGHDK and SYGVNS. CDR3 length equals 15 residues. The ends lost 4 bases at V and 1 base at J; junction bases unmatched: 6. The CDR3 sequence: CASSGGQSPQETQYF. CDR3 DNA: TGTGCCAGCAGTGGGGGACAGTCCCCCCAAGAGACCCAGTACTTC. Full variable domain (rest looked up from reference TRBV25-1 and TRBJ2-5): EADIYQTPRYLVIGTGKKITLECSQTMGHDKMYWYQQDPGMELHLIHYSYGVNSTEKGDLSSESTVSRIRTEHFPLTLESARPSHTSQYLCASSGGQSPQETQYFGPGTRLLVL.

Of note for this clonotype: This may be a read error: a much more frequent sequence differs by one nucleotide. This chain joins TRBV20-1 and TRBJ1-4; TRBD1 aligns across 11 bases. The CDR3 has 15 amino acids. Germline V lookup: CDR1 DFQATT, CDR2 SNEGSKA (reference sequence). In DNA, the CDR3 is TGCAGTGCTGACACCGGGACAGGGGGATCAGGAAAACCGTTTTTT. It codes for CSADTGTGGSGKPFF.